Each of the 26 T cell receptor beta chains below was sequenced from the same sample in a study of graft-versus-host responses after intestinal transplantation. These receptors are not linked to any known antigen. Using immunoSEQ multiplex PCR, the repertoire was profiled, and TCRdb retains in-frame clones only, with some absent. The repertoire holds about 130,000 clones, roughly 91% seen once, with about 0.2% in the top ten. Sequenced here: unstimulated CD4+ T cells sorted from spleen or lymph node cells, sampled before intestinal transplant. These receptors came from a human donor who received an intestinal transplant.

The rearrangement uses TRBV7-2 and TRBJ1-3; no clear D. CDR3 size: 14 residues. Trimming left V 0 bases short and J 5 bases short, with 8 bases between. CDR1 and CDR2 from the germline V gene are SGHTA and FQGNSA. The CDR3 DNA sequence: TGTGCCAGCAGCTTAGCTCTCAGCCGAAACACCATATATTTT. Residues: CASSLALSRNTIYF.

The chain couples TRBV27 to TRBJ2-7; weak D call: TRBD2 (6 bases). Germline CDR1 MNHEY, CDR2 SMNVEV (reference sequence). CDR3 length: 16 amino acids. The V end was cut by 3 bases, the J end by 2 bases, with 17 bases between. CDR3 DNA sequence: TGTGCCAGCAGTTTCCTGGGGCTAGCGTCTACCTACGAGCAGTACTTC. It is translated as CASSFLGLASTYEQYF.

The chain uses TRBV19 and TRBJ1-4, with D hard to call. CDR1 LNHDA and CDR2 SQIVND come from the germline V gene (reference sequence). The germline V and J ends were trimmed by 6 bases and 5 bases, with 16 bases remaining between them. The CDR3 has 15 amino acids. The CDR3 reads CASRPNWVGNEKLFF. CDR3 DNA: TGTGCCAGTAGACCAAATTGGGTAGGGAATGAAAAACTGTTTTTT.

This clone was counted once. This chain uses TRBV5-4 with TRBJ2-1; 12 nucleotides agree with TRBD2. V dropped 0 bases and J dropped 8; count of bases not matched to a gene: 6. This CDR3 spans 16 amino acids. Germline V gene sequence: CDR1 SGHNT, CDR2 YYREEE (reference sequence). CDR3 region: CASSLAPLAGGDEQFF. The DNA of the CDR3 is TGTGCCAGCAGCTTGGCCCCCCTAGCGGGAGGGGATGAGCAGTTCTTC. Full variable domain (outside the CDR3, taken from reference TRBV5-4 and TRBJ2-1): ETGVTQSPTHLIKTRGQQVTLRCSSQSGHNTVSWYQQALGQGPQFIFQYYREEENGRGNFPPRFSGLQFPNYSSELNVNALELDDSALYLCASSLAPLAGGDEQFFGPGTRLTVL.

This chain connects TRBV28 to TRBJ2-3, with TRBD2 matching over 7 bases. The germline V gene has CDR1 MDHEN and CDR2 SYDVKM. V was clipped by 5 bases and J by 8 bases; unmatched bases: 13. The CDR3 contains 15 residues. DNA of the CDR3: TGTGCCAGCAGTGGAGCATGGGCGGGAGAGGGTACGCAGTATTTT. It specifies CASSGAWAGEGTQYF.

This clone was detected once. The rearrangement joins TRBV28 to TRBJ2-3; possible D gene TRBD2, 5 bases. CDR3 size: 13 residues. CDR1 and CDR2 (germline): MDHEN, SYDVKM. Deletions cut 3 bases from V and 4 bases from J, with 8 bases between. For the CDR3, the DNA is TGTGCCAGCAGTTTGCCGCGGGCAGATACGCAGTATTTT. Protein sequence: CASSLPRADTQYF.

This clone was seen only a few times. The chain uses TRBV5-6 and TRBJ2-5; 7 bases are a match to TRBD2. Trimming removed 4 bases from V and 4 bases from J; junction bases left unmatched: 13. The CDR3 has 16 residues. Germline-derived CDR1 and CDR2 are SGHDT and YYEEEE. The CDR3 here is CASSPLGEGNVETQYF. In nucleotides, the CDR3 is TGTGCCAGCAGCCCTTTGGGGGAGGGGAACGTAGAGACCCAGTACTTC. Full variable domain (missing parts from reference TRBV5-6 and TRBJ2-5): DAGVTQSPTHLIKTRGQQVTLRCSPKSGHDTVSWYQQALGQGPQFIFQYYEEEERQRGNFPDRFSGHQFPNYSSELNVNALLLGDSALYLCASSPLGEGNVETQYFGPGTRLLVL.

V gene TRBV6-6 combines with J gene TRBJ2-7; D not certain. Germline CDR1 and CDR2: MNHNY and SVGAGI (reference sequence). V lost 6 bases and J lost 4, with 10 bases in between. The CDR3 extends over 12 amino acids. The CDR3: CASSETAYEQYF. CDR3 nucleotides: TGTGCCAGCAGCGAAACAGCGTACGAGCAGTACTTC.

The J gene is TRBJ2-5, the V gene TRBV30, with 7 bases lining up with TRBD1. Germline-derived CDR1 and CDR2 are GTSNPN and SVGIG (reference sequence). This CDR3 has 16 amino acids. Trimming at V came to 0 bases and at J to 4 bases, leaving 11 bases not matched to a gene. This CDR3 reads CAWSVLEGASLETQYF. CDR3 coding DNA: TGTGCCTGGAGTGTACTTGAGGGGGCGTCCCTAGAGACCCAGTACTTC.

This chain links TRBV7-2 with TRBJ2-5; either TRBD1 or TRBD2 may fit D (6 bases each). The CDR3 runs 13 residues. V lost 5 bases to trimming and J lost 6 bases, with 13 bases between them. Germline V gene sequence: CDR1 SGHTA, CDR2 FQGNSA. The CDR3 reads CASSGGLAQTQYF. The DNA for the CDR3 is TGTGCCAGCAGCGGGGGGCTAGCTCAGACCCAGTACTTC.

V gene TRBV27 combines with J gene TRBJ2-3, with a tentative D call TRBD2 (5 bases). The V gene's germline CDR1 is MNHEY and CDR2 SMNVEV (reference sequence). CDR3 length equals 13 residues. V was pared by 2 bases and J by 3 bases, with 6 bases between. CDR3: CASSLTGTDTQYF. The CDR3 coding sequence is TGTGCCAGCAGTTTAACGGGGACAGATACGCAGTATTTT.

The chain links TRBV5-1 to TRBJ2-3; 9 nucleotides line up with TRBD2. Germline CDR1 SGHRS, CDR2 YFSETQ. J lost 4 bases, V lost 4 bases, and 16 bases had no gene match. This CDR3 contains 18 residues. This CDR3 is CASSAQGLARLLPDTQYF. The CDR3 DNA sequence: TGCGCCAGCAGCGCGCAGGGACTAGCCCGCCTGCTTCCAGATACGCAGTATTTT.

The rearrangement joins TRBV28 to TRBJ2-7; 9 nucleotides line up with TRBD2. This CDR3 spans 18 amino acids. The germline V gene encodes CDR1 MDHEN and CDR2 SYDVKM. Trimming removed 2 bases from V and 2 bases from J; junction bases left unmatched: 13. CDR3 region: CASSLMGLAGIIAYEQYF. CDR3 in DNA: TGTGCCAGCAGTTTAATGGGGCTAGCGGGAATAATTGCCTACGAGCAGTACTTC.

This clone came up a few times. This chain links TRBV7-2 with TRBJ2-7; possible D gene TRBD1, 5 bases. There are 15 residues in the CDR3. V was clipped by 1 base and J by 6 bases, with 16 bases between them. CDR1 is SGHTA and CDR2 is FQGNSA in the germline V gene. The CDR3 DNA sequence: TGTGCCAGCAGCTTAGTAGGGGTAGGAAGTGGCGAGCAGTACTTC. Amino acid sequence: CASSLVGVGSGEQYF. Filled out from reference TRBV7-2 and TRBJ2-7, the complete variable domain reads GAGVSQSPSNKVTEKGKDVELRCDPISGHTALYWYRQSLGQGLEFLIYFQGNSAPDKSGLPSDRFSAERTGGSVSTLTIQRTQQEDSAVYLCASSLVGVGSGEQYFGPGTRLTVT.

The gene calls are TRBV29-1 and TRBJ1-4; weak D call: TRBD1 (6 bases). The CDR3 length is 13 residues. Germline assignment: CDR1 SQVTM and CDR2 ANQGSEA. Trimming stripped 5 bases from V and 6 bases from J, with 13 bases between. CDR3 protein: CSVPGEADEKLFF. CDR3 in DNA: TGCAGCGTTCCAGGGGAGGCGGATGAAAAACTGTTTTTT.

CDR3 protein: CASSQEMSGRANGELFF. For the CDR3, the DNA is TGCGCCAGCAGCCAAGAGATGAGCGGGAGGGCAAACGGGGAGCTGTTTTTT. The chain has TRBV4-1 and TRBJ2-2, with 10 bases fitting TRBD2. CDR3 length: 17 residues. The V segment lost 0 bases and the J segment 7 bases; nucleotides outside the gene matches: 8. In germline, CDR1 is MGHRA, CDR2 YSYEKL.

The V and J genes are TRBV7-2 and TRBJ2-1; no definite D call. Germline values: CDR1 SGHTA, CDR2 FQGNSA. V gave up 2 bases and J gave up 7 bases, with 6 bases separating them. The CDR3 contains 12 residues. CDR3 coding DNA: TGTGCCAGCAGCTTACCTCATAATGAGCAGTTCTTC. Protein product: CASSLPHNEQFF.

The V call is TRBV7-8, the J call TRBJ1-6; D not certain. Germline values: CDR1 SGHVS, CDR2 FQNEAQ. CDR3 length equals 14 residues. Trimming took off 1 base at V and 3 bases at J, with 4 bases between the two ends. Here the CDR3 reads CASSLVRYNSPLHF. The CDR3 DNA sequence: TGTGCCAGCAGCTTAGTCCGCTATAATTCACCCCTCCACTTT.

In DNA, the CDR3 is TGCGCCAGCAGCCAAGAACTTCCCGGTGCTAACTATGGCTACACCTTC. Translated, it gives CASSQELPGANYGYTF. The rearrangement links TRBV4-3 to TRBJ1-2, with D uncertain. V dropped 0 bases and J dropped 0 bases, with 11 bases sitting between them. This CDR3 has 16 residues. Germline V gene data show CDR1 as LGHNA and CDR2 as YSLEER.

This clone is a singleton in its sample. V and J are TRBV5-1 and TRBJ2-7, with 9 bases identical to TRBD1. Germline V CDR1 and CDR2: SGHRS, YFSETQ. V lost 4 bases to trimming and J lost 2 bases; unmatched junction nucleotides: 10. There are 16 residues in the CDR3. The chain's CDR3 is CASSPLGGTGPYEQYF. CDR3 bases: TGCGCCAGCAGCCCTTTGGGCGGGACAGGGCCCTACGAGCAGTACTTC.

The V and J genes are TRBV5-1 and TRBJ2-7, with TRBD1 matching 7 bases. The CDR3 covers 14 residues. The V gene end was trimmed by 0 bases and the J gene end by 3 bases; junction bases not matched to a gene: 3. Germline values: CDR1 SGHRS, CDR2 YFSETQ. CDR3 residues: CASSLGGQIYEQYF. The CDR3 nucleotides are TGCGCCAGCAGCTTGGGGGGACAGATCTACGAGCAGTACTTC. The full variable domain, in which reference TRBV5-1 and TRBJ2-7 provide the parts outside the CDR3, is KAGVTQTPRYLIKTRGQQVTLSCSPISGHRSVSWYQQTPGQGLQFLFEYFSETQRNKGNFPGRFSGRQFSNSRSEMNVSTLELGDSALYLCASSLGGQIYEQYFGPGTRLTVT.

The chain recombines TRBV5-4 with TRBJ1-3, with no clear D. The CDR3 has 15 amino acids. Trimming stripped 4 bases from V and 0 bases from J, with 11 bases between. Germline CDR1 is SGHNT and CDR2 is YYREEE (reference sequence). The CDR3 nucleotides are TGTGCCAGCAGCGCGAGGTTCTCCTCTGGAAACACCATATATTTT. Translated: CASSARFSSGNTIYF.

This chain links TRBV6-5 with TRBJ2-7; 7 bases line up with TRBD1. The V gene end was trimmed by 6 bases and the J gene end by 4 bases; junction bases not matched to a gene: 12. The germline V gene has CDR1 MNHEY and CDR2 SVGAGI. The CDR3 has 15 amino acids. The CDR3 DNA reads TGTGCCAGCAGGGGACAGAGCGCGAAAGGGTACGAGCAGTACTTC. Its protein is CASRGQSAKGYEQYF.

The chain carries TRBV2 and TRBJ2-1; 15 bases line up with TRBD2. V was clipped by 3 bases and J by 9 bases; unmatched bases: 3. CDR3 length: 15 residues. Germline loops: CDR1 SNHLY, CDR2 FYNNEI. For the CDR3, the DNA is TGTGCCAGCAGTGAGGGACTAGCGGGAGGCTCTGAGCAGTTCTTC. Translating it yields CASSEGLAGGSEQFF.

The rearrangement links TRBV15 to TRBJ2-5, with D perhaps TRBD2 (6 bases). CDR3 size: 15 residues. Trimming shortened V by 3 bases and J by 3 bases, and 14 bases separated the two germline ends. Germline loops: CDR1 LNHNV, CDR2 YYDKDF (reference sequence). CDR3 coding DNA: TGTGCCACCAGCAGGACCCGGGACTGGGAAGAGACCCAGTACTTC. Translated: CATSRTRDWEETQYF.

The chain joins TRBV28 to TRBJ2-7, with 7 nucleotides matching TRBD2. V trimming: 3 bases; J trimming: 1 base; junction bases outside the gene matches: 6. CDR3 length: 15 amino acids. Germline V gene data show CDR1 as MDHEN and CDR2 as SYDVKM. The DNA of the CDR3 is TGTGCCAGCAGTTTGTCCCTAGCGGCTTCCTACGAGCAGTACTTC. Amino acid sequence: CASSLSLAASYEQYF.